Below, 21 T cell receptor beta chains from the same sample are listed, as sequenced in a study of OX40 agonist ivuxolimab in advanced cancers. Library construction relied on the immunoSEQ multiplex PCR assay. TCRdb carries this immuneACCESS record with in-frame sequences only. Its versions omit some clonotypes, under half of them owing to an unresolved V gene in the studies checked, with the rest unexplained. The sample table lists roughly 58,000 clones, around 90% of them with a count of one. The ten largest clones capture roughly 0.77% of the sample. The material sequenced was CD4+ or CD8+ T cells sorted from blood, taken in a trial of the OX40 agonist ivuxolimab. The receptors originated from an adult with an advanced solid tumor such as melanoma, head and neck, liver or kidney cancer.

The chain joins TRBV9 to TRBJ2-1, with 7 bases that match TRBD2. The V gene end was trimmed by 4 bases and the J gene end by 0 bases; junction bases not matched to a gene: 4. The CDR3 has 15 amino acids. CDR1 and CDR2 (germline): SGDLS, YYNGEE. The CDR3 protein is CASSTGLGSYNEQFF. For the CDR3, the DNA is TGTGCCAGCAGCACCGGACTAGGCTCCTACAATGAGCAGTTCTTC.

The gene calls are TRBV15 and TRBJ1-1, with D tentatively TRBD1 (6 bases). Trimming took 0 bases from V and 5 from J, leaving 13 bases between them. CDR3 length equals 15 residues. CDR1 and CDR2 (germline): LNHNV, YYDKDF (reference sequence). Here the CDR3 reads CATSRDGGRGTEAFF. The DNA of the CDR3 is TGTGCCACCAGCAGAGACGGGGGAAGGGGGACTGAAGCTTTCTTT.

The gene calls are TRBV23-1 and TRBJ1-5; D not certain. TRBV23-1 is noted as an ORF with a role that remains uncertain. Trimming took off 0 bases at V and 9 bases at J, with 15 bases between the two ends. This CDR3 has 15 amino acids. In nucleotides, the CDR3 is TGCGCCAGCAGTCAATCGGGAGTCCGGGTCGGGCCCCAGCATTTT. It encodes CASSQSGVRVGPQHF.

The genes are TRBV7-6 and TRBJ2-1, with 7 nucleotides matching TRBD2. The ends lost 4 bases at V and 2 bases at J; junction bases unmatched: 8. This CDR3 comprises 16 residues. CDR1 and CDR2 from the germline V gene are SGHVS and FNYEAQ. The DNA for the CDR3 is TGTGCCAGCAGCTCCGGTTGGGACTACACCTACAATGAGCAGTTCTTC. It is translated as CASSSGWDYTYNEQFF.

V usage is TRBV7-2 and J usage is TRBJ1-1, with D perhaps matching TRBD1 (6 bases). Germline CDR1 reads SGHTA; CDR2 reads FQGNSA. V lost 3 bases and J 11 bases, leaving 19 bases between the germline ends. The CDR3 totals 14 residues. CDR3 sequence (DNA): TGTGCCAGCAGCTTGGCACAGGGCTCGGCGGGTGCTTTCTTT. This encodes CASSLAQGSAGAFF.

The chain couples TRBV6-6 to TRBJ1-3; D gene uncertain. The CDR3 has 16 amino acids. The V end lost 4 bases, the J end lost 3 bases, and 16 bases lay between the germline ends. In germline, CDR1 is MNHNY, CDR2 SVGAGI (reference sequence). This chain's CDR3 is CASSSPIQVVGNTIYF. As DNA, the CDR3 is TGTGCCAGCAGTTCCCCGATTCAGGTTGTTGGAAACACCATATATTTT.

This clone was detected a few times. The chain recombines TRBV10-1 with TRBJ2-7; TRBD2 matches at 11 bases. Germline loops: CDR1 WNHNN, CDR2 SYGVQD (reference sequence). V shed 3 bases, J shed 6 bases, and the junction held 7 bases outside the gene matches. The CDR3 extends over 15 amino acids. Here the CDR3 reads CASSDTSGRFGEQYF. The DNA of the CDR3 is TGCGCCAGCAGTGATACTAGCGGGAGATTCGGCGAGCAGTACTTC.

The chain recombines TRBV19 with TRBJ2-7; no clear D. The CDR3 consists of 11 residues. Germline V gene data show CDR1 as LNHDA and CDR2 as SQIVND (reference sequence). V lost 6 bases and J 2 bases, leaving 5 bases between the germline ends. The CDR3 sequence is CASRGAYEQYF. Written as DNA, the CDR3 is TGTGCCAGTAGAGGAGCCTACGAGCAGTACTTC.

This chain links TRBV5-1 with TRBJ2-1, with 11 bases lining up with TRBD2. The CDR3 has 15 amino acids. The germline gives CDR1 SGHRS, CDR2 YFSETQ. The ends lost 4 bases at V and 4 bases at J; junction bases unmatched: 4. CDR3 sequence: CASSPTSGNYNEQFF. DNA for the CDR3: TGCGCCAGCAGCCCGACTAGCGGGAATTACAATGAGCAGTTCTTC. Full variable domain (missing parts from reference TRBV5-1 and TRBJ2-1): KAGVTQTPRYLIKTRGQQVTLSCSPISGHRSVSWYQQTPGQGLQFLFEYFSETQRNKGNFPGRFSGRQFSNSRSEMNVSTLELGDSALYLCASSPTSGNYNEQFFGPGTRLTVL.

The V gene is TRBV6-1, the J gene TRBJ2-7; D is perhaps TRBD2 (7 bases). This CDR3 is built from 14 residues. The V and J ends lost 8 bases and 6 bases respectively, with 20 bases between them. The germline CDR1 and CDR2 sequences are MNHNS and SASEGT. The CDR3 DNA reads TGTGCCAGCTCTTTGGGGGCGGGAGTATCCGAGCAGTACTTC. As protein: CASSLGAGVSEQYF.

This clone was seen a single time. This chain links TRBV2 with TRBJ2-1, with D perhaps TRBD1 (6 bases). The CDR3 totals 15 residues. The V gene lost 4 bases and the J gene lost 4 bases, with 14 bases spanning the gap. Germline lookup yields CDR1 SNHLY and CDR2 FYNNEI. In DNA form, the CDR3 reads TGTGCCAGCAGTGTAGATCGACAGGCTTACAATGAGCAGTTCTTC. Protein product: CASSVDRQAYNEQFF. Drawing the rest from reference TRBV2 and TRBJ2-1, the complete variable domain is EPEVTQTPSHQVTQMGQEVILRCVPISNHLYFYWYRQILGQKVEFLVSFYNNEISEKSEIFDDQFSVERPDGSNFTLKIRSTKLEDSAMYFCASSVDRQAYNEQFFGPGTRLTVL.

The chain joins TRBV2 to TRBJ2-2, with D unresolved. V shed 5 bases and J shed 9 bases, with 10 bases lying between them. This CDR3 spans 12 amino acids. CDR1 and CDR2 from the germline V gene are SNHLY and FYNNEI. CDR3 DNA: TGTGCCAGCAGTCTACCCCCCCGGGAGCTGTTTTTT. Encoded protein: CASSLPPRELFF.

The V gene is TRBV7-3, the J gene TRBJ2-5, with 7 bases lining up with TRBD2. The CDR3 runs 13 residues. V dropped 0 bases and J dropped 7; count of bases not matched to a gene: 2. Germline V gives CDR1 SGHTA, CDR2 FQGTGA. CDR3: CASSLTREGTQYF. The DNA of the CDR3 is TGTGCCAGCAGCTTAACTAGGGAGGGGACCCAGTACTTC.

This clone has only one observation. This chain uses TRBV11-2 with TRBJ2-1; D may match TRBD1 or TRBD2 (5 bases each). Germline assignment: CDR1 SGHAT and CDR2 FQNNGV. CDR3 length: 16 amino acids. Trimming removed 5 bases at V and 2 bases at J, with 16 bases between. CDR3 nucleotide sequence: TGTGCCAGCAGCGCCCGCCGGGACGGGCCCTACAATGAGCAGTTCTTC. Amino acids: CASSARRDGPYNEQFF.

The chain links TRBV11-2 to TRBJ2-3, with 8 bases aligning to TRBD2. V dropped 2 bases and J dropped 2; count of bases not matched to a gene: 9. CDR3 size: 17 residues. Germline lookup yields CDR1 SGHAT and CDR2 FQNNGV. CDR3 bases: TGTGCCAGCAGCTTATTTGGGCTAGCGGGCTACACAGATACGCAGTATTTT. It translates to CASSLFGLAGYTDTQYF. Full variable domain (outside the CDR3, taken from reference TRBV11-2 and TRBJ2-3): EAGVAQSPRYKIIEKRQSVAFWCNPISGHATLYWYQQILGQGPKLLIQFQNNGVVDDSQLPKDRFSAERLKGVDSTLKIQPAKLEDSAVYLCASSLFGLAGYTDTQYFGPGTRLTVL.

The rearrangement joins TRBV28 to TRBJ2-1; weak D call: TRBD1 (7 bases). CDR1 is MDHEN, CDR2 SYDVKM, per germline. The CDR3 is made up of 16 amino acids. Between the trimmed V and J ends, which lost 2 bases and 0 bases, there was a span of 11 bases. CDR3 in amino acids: CASSLAGGRSYNEQFF. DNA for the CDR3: TGTGCCAGCAGTTTAGCAGGGGGGCGCTCCTACAATGAGCAGTTCTTC.

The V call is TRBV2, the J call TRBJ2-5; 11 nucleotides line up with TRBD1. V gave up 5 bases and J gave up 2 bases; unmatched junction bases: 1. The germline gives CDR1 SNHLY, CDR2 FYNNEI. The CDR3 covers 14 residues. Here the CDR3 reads CASSRDRGQETQYF. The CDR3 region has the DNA TGTGCCAGCAGTAGGGACAGGGGGCAAGAGACCCAGTACTTC.

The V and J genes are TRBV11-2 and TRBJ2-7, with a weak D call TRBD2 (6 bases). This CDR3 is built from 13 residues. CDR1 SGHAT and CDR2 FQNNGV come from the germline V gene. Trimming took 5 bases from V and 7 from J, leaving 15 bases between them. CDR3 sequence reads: CASSQRGRGEQYF. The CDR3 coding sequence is TGTGCCAGCAGCCAAAGGGGCCGGGGGGAGCAGTACTTC.

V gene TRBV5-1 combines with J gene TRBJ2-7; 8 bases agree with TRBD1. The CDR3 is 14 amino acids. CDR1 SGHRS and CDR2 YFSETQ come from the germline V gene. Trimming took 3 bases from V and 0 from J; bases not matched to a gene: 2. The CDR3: CASSSGQGSYEQYF. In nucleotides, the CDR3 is TGCGCCAGCAGCTCTGGACAGGGCTCCTACGAGCAGTACTTC. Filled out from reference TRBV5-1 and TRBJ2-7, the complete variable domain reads KAGVTQTPRYLIKTRGQQVTLSCSPISGHRSVSWYQQTPGQGLQFLFEYFSETQRNKGNFPGRFSGRQFSNSRSEMNVSTLELGDSALYLCASSSGQGSYEQYFGPGTRLTVT.

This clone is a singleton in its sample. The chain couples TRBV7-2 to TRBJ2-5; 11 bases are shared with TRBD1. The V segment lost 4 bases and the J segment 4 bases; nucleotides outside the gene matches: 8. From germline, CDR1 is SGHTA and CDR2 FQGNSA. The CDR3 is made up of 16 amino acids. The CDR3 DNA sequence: TGTGCCAGCAGCTCCGGGGGACAGGGGGTCCGAGAGACCCAGTACTTC. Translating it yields CASSSGGQGVRETQYF.

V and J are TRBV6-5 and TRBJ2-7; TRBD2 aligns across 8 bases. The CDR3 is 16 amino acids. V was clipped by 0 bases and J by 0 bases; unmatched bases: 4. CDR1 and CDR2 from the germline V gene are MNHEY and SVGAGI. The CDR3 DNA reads TGTGCCAGCAGTTACTCGAATAGCGGGGTCTCCTACGAGCAGTACTTC. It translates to CASSYSNSGVSYEQYF.